This T cell receptor beta chain was obtained from a study of cytomegalovirus exposure and HLA in healthy donors. This clone has more than one count but fewer than ten. Trimming removed 4 bases from V and 4 bases from J, with 16 bases in between. This CDR3 has 15 residues. Germline V gives CDR1 SGHAT, CDR2 FQNNGV. The PCR used 60 Vbeta and 13 Jbeta primers. Produced via immunoSEQ multiplex PCR; TCRdb's table is partial and in-frame only. Of 100,000 to 150,000 clones detected, around 73% appear once; the ten largest clones hold approximately 4.3%. The sequence derives from a man in his sixties in good health and CMV-seropositive. The sample consisted of PBMCs. This chain joins TRBV11-2 and TRBJ1-2; weak D call: TRBD1 (5 bases). CDR3 nucleotides: TGTGCCAGCAGCTCCGTTTGGAGGGGTACCTATGGCTACACCTTC. This encodes CASSSVWRGTYGYTF.